These 11 T cell receptor beta chains share one sample of origin, sequenced in a study of glioma-infiltrating T cells. The iRepertoire nested amplicon-rescue multiplex PCR amplified TCR alpha and beta CDR3s from RNA. TCRdb independently ran MiXCR on the multiplex PCR reads; one entry per CDR3 protein. The sample records under 200,000 distinct CDR3 sequences, approximately 40% being singletons. The sequenced sample was glioma tissue, nonneoplastic brain tissue, or PBMCs (not recorded which). These receptors all come from a human donor with low-grade glioma or glioblastoma, undergoing nonglioma brain surgery, or in good health (not recorded which).

This clonotype was counted at least ten times. The chain is built from TRBV6-1 and TRBJ2-7, with a possible D match to TRBD2 (6 bases). The germline gives CDR1 MNHNS, CDR2 SASEGT. Trimming cost V 3 bases and J 3 bases, with 9 bases left between them. The CDR3 has 13 residues. The CDR3: CASSDSGYYEQYF. Written as DNA, the CDR3 is TGTGCCAGCAGTGATAGCGGATACTACGAGCAGTACTTC.

This clonotype appeared a few times. This clone may be a read error of a much larger clone one base away. This sequence joins TRBV4-2 and TRBJ1-5, with D uncertain. The CDR3 extends over 14 amino acids. V was shortened by 1 base and J by 5 bases, with 9 bases between the two germline ends. CDR1 is LGHNA and CDR2 is YNFKEQ in the germline V gene. The CDR3 spells CASSQVTKDQPQHF. CDR3 sequence (DNA): TGTGCCAGCAGCCAAGTGACGAAGGATCAGCCCCAGCATTTT.

The sample holds many counts of this clonotype. The chain combines TRBV20-1 with TRBJ2-7; 9 bases align to TRBD1. The V segment lost 6 bases and the J segment 3 bases; nucleotides outside the gene matches: 9. The germline V gene encodes CDR1 DFQATT and CDR2 SNEGSKA (reference sequence). The CDR3 consists of 14 residues. CDR3 in DNA: TGCAGTGCGGCGACAGGGGGAAATGTCTACGAGCAGTACTTC. Protein: CSAATGGNVYEQYF.

This clonotype was picked up many times. J is TRBJ1-2 and V is TRBV29-1; D is uncertain. This CDR3 has 11 amino acids. Trimming took 7 bases from V and 9 from J, leaving 15 bases between them. Germline V gene data show CDR1 as SQVTM and CDR2 as ANQGSEA. In DNA, the CDR3 is TGCAGCGCCGGAGAGCAAAATCGCTACACCTTC. It specifies CSAGEQNRYTF.

This clonotype was found many times. V gene TRBV19 combines with J gene TRBJ2-2; possibly TRBD2 for D (5 bases). CDR1 LNHDA and CDR2 SQIVND come from the germline V gene (reference sequence). This CDR3 spans 14 amino acids. V was trimmed by 1 base and J by 2 bases, leaving 5 bases between them. The CDR3: CASSIAGNTGELFF. The DNA of the CDR3 is TGTGCCAGTAGTATAGCGGGAAACACCGGGGAGCTGTTTTTT.

At least ten counts were recorded for this clonotype. V and J are TRBV27 and TRBJ1-1; tentative D call: TRBD1 (5 bases). CDR3 length equals 16 residues. V was shortened by 2 bases and J by 3 bases, with 16 bases between the two germline ends. The germline gives CDR1 MNHEY, CDR2 SMNVEV (reference sequence). The CDR3 coding sequence is TGTGCCAGCAGTTTAGGACCCCCCCCGGGGGACACTGAAGCTTTCTTT. Its translation is CASSLGPPPGDTEAFF.

This clonotype was seen many times. Written as DNA, the CDR3 is TGTGCCACCACCGGGGGCGCAGATACGCAGTATTTT. Amino acid sequence: CATTGGADTQYF. This chain joins TRBV15 and TRBJ2-3; D assignment may be TRBD1 or TRBD2 (6 bases each). The CDR3 contains 12 residues. V was trimmed by 7 bases and J by 4 bases, leaving 9 bases between them. Germline loops: CDR1 LNHNV, CDR2 YYDKDF (reference sequence).

This clonotype has more than one count but fewer than ten. V gene TRBV5-1 combines with J gene TRBJ2-7; the match to TRBD2 covers 8 bases. Germline V gives CDR1 SGHRS, CDR2 YFSETQ. This CDR3 is 15 amino acids long. V trimming: 4 bases; J trimming: 2 bases; junction bases outside the gene matches: 8. CDR3 sequence: CASSLTSGHTYEQYF. CDR3 DNA sequence: TGCGCCAGCAGCCTTACTAGCGGACATACCTACGAGCAGTACTTC.

The count of this clonotype is one. A much larger clonotype is one base distant, so this may be a read error. The gene calls are TRBV27 and TRBJ2-1; D is uncertain. The V gene's germline CDR1 is MNHEY and CDR2 SMNVEV (reference sequence). CDR3 length: 15 amino acids. DNA of the CDR3: TGTGCCAGCATTTTGCGGCTAGACTTTCACAATGAGCGGTTCTTC. It translates to CASILRLDFHNERFF.

The chain has TRBV6-1 and TRBJ2-3, with TRBD2 as a possible D gene (5 bases). The germline V gene encodes CDR1 MNHNS and CDR2 SASEGT. CDR3 length: 18 residues. The V end was cut by 8 bases, the J end by 0 bases, with 24 bases between. CDR3: CASFPRLEGVLSTDTQYF. CDR3 coding DNA: TGTGCCAGCTTTCCGAGGCTAGAGGGAGTTCTTAGCACAGATACGCAGTATTTT.

Concerning this clonotype itself: This may be a read error: a much more frequent sequence differs by one nucleotide. The V call is TRBV3-1, the J call TRBJ2-1; 8 positions match TRBD1. Germline trimming cut 5 bases from V and 8 bases from J; bases unmatched to any gene: 11. The germline V gene has CDR1 LGHDT and CDR2 YNNKEL (reference sequence). The length of the CDR3 is 15 residues. This CDR3 reads CASSIGQGIVDEQFF. CDR3 nucleotides: TGTGCCAGCAGCATAGGACAGGGTATTGTCGATGAGCAGTTCTTC.